The 18 T cell receptor beta chains given below trace back to one sample, sequenced in a study of shared clonotypes between healthy human individuals. CD45RO-negative CD8 cells positively selected for CCR7 made up the naive population, which excluded terminally differentiated effector memory CD45RA+ cells. Clones were sequenced by immunoSEQ multiplex PCR, and TCRdb holds only the in-frame ones, with some missing. The profile covers about 550,000 clones, with nearly 97% appearing a single time and 0.095% to 0.12% taken by the ten largest. The specimen sequenced was naive CD8+ T cells sorted from blood. Receptor source: a woman aged 25 to 39 in good health.

The CDR3 loop is CASSLLPTNEKLFF. The CDR3 DNA sequence: TGTGCCAGCAGCTTACTCCCGACTAATGAAAAACTGTTTTTT. The chain links TRBV7-3 to TRBJ1-4; no clear D gene. CDR3 size: 14 residues. The germline V and J ends were trimmed by 2 bases and 2 bases, with 6 bases remaining between them. Germline V lookup: CDR1 SGHTA, CDR2 FQGTGA.

For the CDR3, the DNA is TGTGCCAGCAGCTCGACAGGGCCAGGGACTGAAGCTTTCTTT. Amino acid sequence: CASSSTGPGTEAFF. The chain carries TRBV7-9 and TRBJ1-1, with 7 bases that match TRBD1. The germline gives CDR1 SEHNR, CDR2 FQNEAQ (reference sequence). The CDR3 is 14 residues long. Unmatched junction bases numbered 7, after V lost 4 bases and J lost 5 bases.

The CDR3 here is CASRRSGTPSYEQYF. CDR3 DNA: TGTGCCAGCCGGAGATCCGGGACTCCGTCCTACGAGCAGTACTTC. The rearrangement uses TRBV2 and TRBJ2-7; possibly TRBD2 for D (6 bases). Germline assignment: CDR1 SNHLY and CDR2 FYNNEI. V was trimmed by 8 bases and J by 1 base, leaving 18 bases between them. This CDR3 comprises 15 residues.

Regarding this clone: The sample holds other DNA sequences that translate to the same CDR3. The V gene is TRBV9, the J gene TRBJ2-1; D not resolved. The CDR3 runs 11 residues. Germline CDR1 reads SGDLS; CDR2 reads YYNGEE. Trimming removed 4 bases at V and 3 bases at J, with 2 bases between. For the CDR3, the DNA is TGTGCCAGCAGCCTCTACAATGAGCAGTTCTTC. It codes for CASSLYNEQFF.

This rearrangement joins TRBV23-1 to TRBJ1-3, with D perhaps matching TRBD1 (5 bases). TRBV23-1 is flagged as an ORF with uncertain function. The CDR3 loop spans 18 amino acids. Trimming removed 0 bases from V and 0 bases from J, with 15 bases in between. CDR3 in amino acids: CASSQSGVKGISGNTIYF. CDR3 DNA: TGCGCCAGCAGTCAATCGGGAGTTAAGGGGATCTCTGGAAACACCATATATTTT.

The V call is TRBV5-1, the J call TRBJ1-2, with TRBD1 as a possible D gene (5 bases). Trimming took off 5 bases at V and 3 bases at J, with 17 bases between the two ends. From germline, CDR1 is SGHRS and CDR2 YFSETQ. CDR3 length: 15 residues. The CDR3 loop reads CASSELWGSHYGYTF. CDR3 DNA sequence: TGCGCCAGCAGTGAGCTTTGGGGGTCCCACTATGGCTACACCTTC.

The V and J genes are TRBV27 and TRBJ2-7; no clear D. The germline V gene encodes CDR1 MNHEY and CDR2 SMNVEV (reference sequence). This CDR3 contains 13 residues. Trimming shortened V by 7 bases and J by 5 bases, and 15 bases separated the two germline ends. The chain's CDR3 is CASKDRVGNEQYF. The CDR3 DNA follows: TGTGCCAGCAAGGATCGGGTGGGGAACGAGCAGTACTTC.

The chain has TRBV5-3 and TRBJ2-7; TRBD2 matches 7 bases. TRBV5-3 is reported as an ORF; its role is uncertain. The CDR3 contains 16 residues. J gave up 3 bases and V 4 bases, and 13 bases lay outside the gene matches. CDR3 coding DNA: TGTGCCAGAAGCCCTACCCCGACTAGCAGAAACTACGAGCAGTACTTC. This codes for CARSPTPTSRNYEQYF.

The chain links TRBV7-9 to TRBJ2-1; TRBD1 agrees at 9 bases. Germline V gene data show CDR1 as SEHNR and CDR2 as FQNEAQ (reference sequence). The J segment lost 4 bases and the V segment lost 6 bases, leaving 7 bases of the junction unmatched. The CDR3 loop spans 15 amino acids. CDR3 sequence reads: CASRRSGTGYNEQFF. Here the CDR3 DNA reads TGTGCCAGCAGGCGTTCCGGGACAGGGTACAATGAGCAGTTCTTC.

The J gene is TRBJ2-7, the V gene TRBV28; no firm D call. Germline loops: CDR1 MDHEN, CDR2 SYDVKM. Trimming took 6 bases from V and 1 from J, leaving 13 bases between them. This CDR3 is built from 14 residues. The CDR3 loop reads CASSPNPGSYEQYF. In DNA, the CDR3 is TGTGCCAGCAGCCCAAATCCCGGGTCCTACGAGCAGTACTTC.

In this sample, this clone turned up once. The J gene is TRBJ2-7, the V gene TRBV28; D is unresolved. The CDR3 covers 13 residues. V lost 1 base and J lost 7, with 11 bases in between. CDR1 MDHEN and CDR2 SYDVKM come from the germline V gene. The CDR3 loop reads CASSLLASGEQYF. The CDR3 DNA follows: TGTGCCAGCAGTTTATTGGCATCTGGGGAGCAGTACTTC.

The V gene is TRBV2, the J gene TRBJ2-1; TRBD1 agrees at 7 bases. The CDR3 totals 16 residues. Trimming took 2 bases from V and 4 from J; bases not matched to a gene: 8. Germline CDR1 is SNHLY and CDR2 is FYNNEI. CDR3 in amino acids: CASSESWDSPYNEQFF. The CDR3 DNA is TGTGCCAGCAGTGAATCATGGGACAGCCCTTACAATGAGCAGTTCTTC.

The gene calls are TRBV5-6 and TRBJ2-3; D unresolved. This CDR3 has 14 residues. V lost 1 base, J lost 2 bases, and 8 bases lay in between. Germline CDR1 is SGHDT and CDR2 is YYEEEE. CDR3 loop: CASSLLLTTDTQYF. The DNA of the CDR3 is TGTGCCAGCAGCTTGTTGCTCACCACAGATACGCAGTATTTT.

This chain joins TRBV5-6 and TRBJ2-1; the D is unclear. Germline V gives CDR1 SGHDT, CDR2 YYEEEE. There are 12 residues in the CDR3. The V gene lost 4 bases and the J gene lost 8 bases, with 10 bases spanning the gap. The chain's CDR3 is CASSKSWYEQFF. In DNA, the CDR3 is TGTGCCAGCAGCAAGAGTTGGTATGAGCAGTTCTTC.

The rearrangement joins TRBV2 to TRBJ2-7, with D possibly matching TRBD1 (5 bases). The V gene's germline CDR1 is SNHLY and CDR2 FYNNEI. The CDR3 is 13 residues long. The V end lost 7 bases, the J end lost 5 bases, and 15 bases lay between the germline ends. CDR3 loop: CASIEAGRDEQYF. As DNA, the CDR3 is TGTGCCAGCATTGAGGCCGGCAGGGACGAGCAGTACTTC.

This clone is a singleton in its sample. The chain links TRBV7-9 to TRBJ2-2; TRBD1 agrees at 7 bases. V lost 5 bases, J lost 6 bases, and 9 bases stayed unmatched. Germline CDR1 SEHNR, CDR2 FQNEAQ (reference sequence). CDR3 size: 15 residues. This chain's CDR3 is CASSADRVDAGELFF. CDR3 coding DNA: TGTGCCAGCAGCGCCGACAGGGTAGACGCCGGGGAGCTGTTTTTT. The complete variable domain, with remaining parts taken from reference TRBV7-9 and TRBJ2-2, reads DTGVSQNPRHKITKRGQNVTFRCDPISEHNRLYWYRQTLGQGPEFLTYFQNEAQLEKSRLLSDRFSAERPKGSFSTLEIQRTEQGDSAMYLCASSADRVDAGELFFGEGSRLTVL.

The chain has TRBV28 and TRBJ1-2, with D hard to call. The CDR3 contains 14 residues. Germline CDR1 is MDHEN and CDR2 is SYDVKM. Trimming took off 5 bases at V and 6 bases at J, with 16 bases between the two ends. The CDR3 bases are TGTGCCAGCAGTACCCCCTGGTCCAGAGATGGCTACACCTTC. This codes for CASSTPWSRDGYTF.

The chain is built from TRBV2 and TRBJ2-7; 9 bases agree with TRBD1. The CDR3 length is 14 residues. The trim removed 9 bases at V and 5 bases at J, leaving 11 bases unmatched. Germline CDR1 is SNHLY and CDR2 is FYNNEI. The CDR3 DNA reads as TGTGCCAGAAGATCCGGGACAGGGCCCCACGAGCAGTACTTC. Protein product: CARRSGTGPHEQYF. Full variable domain (rest looked up from reference TRBV2 and TRBJ2-7): EPEVTQTPSHQVTQMGQEVILRCVPISNHLYFYWYRQILGQKVEFLVSFYNNEISEKSEIFDDQFSVERPDGSNFTLKIRSTKLEDSAMYFCARRSGTGPHEQYFGPGTRLTVT.